Listed below are T cell receptor beta chains from one sample, sequenced in a study of identical twins. TCRdb independently ran MiXCR on the 5' RACE reads; one entry per CDR3 protein. The sample has 450,000 or so distinct CDR3 sequences; roughly an eighth are singletons. The same sample was also used in a study of yellow fever vaccine responses in identical twins.

The sample taken for sequencing was CD4+ T cells sorted from blood. The receptors stem from a woman in her late teens or twenties in good health. Each CDR3 is given without its conserved first and last residue. A D gene is named only where the DNA matches it firmly. Expanded clones get a size class; other rows say once, few or many, or leave the size out.

j_call,d_call,clone_size,v_call,cdr3_aa
TRBJ2-7,.,many,TRBV15,ATSREVNYEQY
TRBJ2-5,.,.,TRBV27,ASMDSLERTQY
TRBJ2-1,TRBD2,.,TRBV4-3,ASSRRLAGGDEQF
TRBJ2-3,.,.,TRBV12-3/TRBV12-4,ASRKRTADTDTQY
TRBJ1-5,TRBD1,few,TRBV5-1,ASSLGTGNSNQPQH
TRBJ2-7,TRBD1,few,TRBV28,ASSLPGTGAQY
TRBJ2-7,TRBD2,few,TRBV7-2,ASNDPLRGGSYEQY
TRBJ2-7,.,.,TRBV7-8,ASSLKGNYEQY
TRBJ1-2,.,few,TRBV25-1,ASSEDQGAYGYT
TRBJ2-4,TRBD2,few,TRBV28,ASNPTSAKNIQY